Below, 22 T cell receptor beta chains from the same sample are listed, as sequenced in a study of identical twins (dated by TCRdb to 2016 to 2018). The library came from 5' RACE. Sequencing relied on an Illumina HiSeq 2000. TCRdb trimmed public reads at Q25 via fastp, called clones via MiXCR and kept in-frame beta chains. One record per CDR3 amino acid sequence lists the most common genes and DNA. Across this sample there are approximately 490,000 distinct CDR3 sequences, with more than 20% seen only once. 0.48% of the sample is taken by the ten largest. The same sample was also studied in work on yellow fever vaccine responses in identical twins.

Sequencing was performed on CD4+ T cells sorted from blood. These receptors all come from a young woman in good health.

The chain is built from TRBV12-3 or TRBV12-4 and TRBJ2-4; TRBD1 matches at 7 bases. J gave up 6 bases and V 6 bases, and 8 bases lay outside the gene matches. The CDR3 loop spans 14 amino acids. For the CDR3, the DNA is TGTGCCAGCAGCACGACCGGGACAGTAAACATTCAGTACTTC. Translated, it gives CASSTTGTVNIQYF.

The chain joins TRBV4-1 to TRBJ2-1; possibly TRBD1 for D (6 bases). Germline V gene lookup returns CDR1 MGHRA and CDR2 YSYEKL. The CDR3 consists of 18 residues. Deletions cut 3 bases from V and 3 bases from J, with 21 bases between. CDR3: CASSHSTGYGQFYNEQFF. The CDR3 DNA sequence: TGCGCCAGCAGCCATTCCACGGGATATGGACAGTTCTACAATGAGCAGTTCTTC.

This chain connects TRBV7-2 to TRBJ2-1, with TRBD2 as a possible D gene (5 bases). The CDR3 spans 15 residues. Germline V lookup: CDR1 SGHTA, CDR2 FQGNSA. V dropped 6 bases and J dropped 6 bases, with 18 bases sitting between them. CDR3 amino acids: CASRPPWESSNEQFF. CDR3 nucleotide sequence: TGTGCCAGCAGGCCCCCGTGGGAGTCCAGCAATGAGCAGTTCTTC. Drawing the rest from reference TRBV7-2 and TRBJ2-1, the complete variable domain is GAGVSQSPSNKVTEKGKDVELRCDPISGHTALYWYRQSLGQGLEFLIYFQGNSAPDKSGLPSDRFSAERTGGSVSTLTIQRTQQEDSAVYLCASRPPWESSNEQFFGPGTRLTVL.

This chain uses TRBV12-3 or TRBV12-4 with TRBJ1-2; 10 bases line up with TRBD1. The CDR3 is made up of 14 amino acids. V shed 2 bases and J 6 bases; nucleotides not matched to a gene: 3. For the CDR3, the DNA is TGTGCCAGCAGTTTACCCGGGACAGGGGATGGCTACACCTTC. Its protein product is CASSLPGTGDGYTF.

The chain recombines TRBV18 with TRBJ2-1; 14 bases are a match to TRBD2. The CDR3 consists of 20 residues. Germline trimming cut 0 bases from V and 0 bases from J; bases unmatched to any gene: 7. The germline V gene has CDR1 KGHSH and CDR2 LQKENI. The CDR3 DNA reads as TGTGCCAGCTCACCACCGGGAGGACTAGCGGGAGGTTTCTCCTACAATGAGCAGTTCTTC. This sequence encodes CASSPPGGLAGGFSYNEQFF.

The chain joins TRBV15 to TRBJ2-1; 8 nucleotides align to TRBD1. The CDR3 is 16 amino acids. The germline V gene has CDR1 LNHNV and CDR2 YYDKDF (reference sequence). Losses at the gene ends were 3 bases for V and 6 bases for J; bases not matched to a gene: 10. The CDR3 DNA follows: TGTGCCACCAGCAGGGTAAGACAGGGGTCCGGCAATGAGCAGTTCTTC. It codes for CATSRVRQGSGNEQFF.

The chain combines TRBV7-9 with TRBJ1-3; D remains unclear. This CDR3 region has 12 residues. CDR1 and CDR2 (germline): SEHNR, FQNEAQ (reference sequence). V dropped 1 base and J dropped 14 bases, with 12 bases sitting between them. The CDR3 is CASSLEAPEVYF. CDR3 nucleotide sequence: TGTGCCAGCAGCTTAGAAGCGCCGGAGGTATATTTT.

The chain uses TRBV7-6 and TRBJ2-7; tentatively, D is TRBD1 (5 bases). CDR1 and CDR2 from the germline V gene are SGHVS and FNYEAQ. V shed 0 bases and J shed 5 bases, with 14 bases lying between them. CDR3 length: 15 amino acids. CDR3 loop: CASSLALGAGHEQYF. CDR3 bases: TGTGCCAGCAGCTTAGCGCTTGGGGCAGGGCACGAGCAGTACTTC.

The chain has TRBV7-9 and TRBJ2-3; no reliable D call. Germline CDR1 and CDR2: SEHNR and FQNEAQ (reference sequence). This CDR3 spans 15 amino acids. The V and J ends lost 5 bases and 0 bases respectively, with 12 bases between them. The CDR3 DNA is TGTGCCAGCAGCCGGGCCGCCTCTAGCACAGATACGCAGTATTTT. Its translation is CASSRAASSTDTQYF.

The V call is TRBV28, the J call TRBJ1-2; possibly TRBD1 for D (6 bases). The CDR3 has 16 residues. Germline loops: CDR1 MDHEN, CDR2 SYDVKM. V was pared by 4 bases and J by 8 bases, with 23 bases between. CDR3 coding DNA: TGTGCCAGCAGTTCATCGGGACATTCGGACCTAAACGGCTACACCTTC. Translating gives CASSSSGHSDLNGYTF.

The chain is built from TRBV10-3 and TRBJ2-7; TRBD2 aligns across 11 bases. The CDR3 runs 16 residues. Germline CDR1 is ENHRY and CDR2 is SYGVKD. Unmatched junction bases numbered 5, after V lost 0 bases and J lost 4 bases. The CDR3: CAISESGTSGKYEQYF. Written as DNA, the CDR3 is TGTGCCATCAGTGAGTCTGGGACTAGCGGAAAGTACGAGCAGTACTTC.

This clonotype has ten or more counts. V and J are TRBV6-1 and TRBJ2-5; D unresolved. CDR3 length: 13 amino acids. Germline CDR1 is MNHNS and CDR2 is SASEGT. The V and J ends lost 7 bases and 0 bases respectively, with 9 bases between them. The CDR3 DNA reads TGTGCCAGCAAAAAGGATAACCAAGAGACCCAGTACTTC. Its translation is CASKKDNQETQYF.

This chain joins TRBV5-6 and TRBJ2-5; 7 nucleotides align to TRBD1. The CDR3 has 15 amino acids. Germline V gives CDR1 SGHDT, CDR2 YYEEEE. V was clipped by 0 bases and J by 2 bases; unmatched bases: 4. CDR3 amino acids: CASSLVGDRQETQYF. CDR3 nucleotides: TGTGCCAGCAGCTTGGTGGGGGACAGACAAGAGACCCAGTACTTC.

This clonotype has only a few counts. This chain uses TRBV2 with TRBJ2-1, with TRBD1 matching over 7 bases. CDR1 SNHLY and CDR2 FYNNEI come from the germline V gene. J was trimmed by 13 bases and V by 5 bases; bases with no gene match: 8. The CDR3 is 12 residues long. The CDR3 region has the DNA TGTGCCAGCAGTCCGACAGGGTACAATCAGTTCTTC. Its translation is CASSPTGYNQFF.

The V gene is TRBV20-1, the J gene TRBJ2-1; the D gene is possibly TRBD2 (6 bases). V lost 6 bases to trimming and J lost 2 bases, with 14 bases between them. This CDR3 region has 14 residues. The germline gives CDR1 DFQATT, CDR2 SNEGSKA (reference sequence). In nucleotides, the CDR3 is TGCAGTGCATCTAGCGTAACCACCTACAATGAGCAGTTCTTC. The encoded protein is CSASSVTTYNEQFF.

This CDR3 reads CSVVSNTGELFF. DNA of the CDR3: TGCAGCGTTGTTTCGAACACCGGGGAGCTGTTTTTT. V is TRBV29-1 and J is TRBJ2-2; D remains unclear. Germline assignment: CDR1 SQVTM and CDR2 ANQGSEA. The CDR3 is 12 residues long. The V gene lost 4 bases and the J gene lost 0 bases, with 3 bases spanning the gap.

The chain uses TRBV29-1 and TRBJ2-7; D is undetermined. V lost 8 bases and J 7 bases, leaving 18 bases between the germline ends. CDR1 is SQVTM, CDR2 ANQGSEA, per germline. The CDR3 is 12 amino acids. CDR3 nucleotides: TGCAGCCGTTTTGGGCCACCGGAGGAGCAGTACGTC. Translating it yields CSRFGPPEEQYV.

This clonotype turned up a few times. This chain joins TRBV5-5 and TRBJ2-5; D not certain. This CDR3 is 13 amino acids long. CDR1 is SGHKS, CDR2 YYEKEE, per germline (reference sequence). Trimming removed 4 bases from V and 0 bases from J, with 7 bases in between. The CDR3 sequence: CASSRHHQETQYF. The CDR3 DNA is TGTGCCAGCAGCCGACATCACCAAGAGACCCAGTACTTC.

This clonotype was seen a handful of times. The chain has TRBV6-5 and TRBJ2-2; TRBD1 agrees at 10 bases. Germline values: CDR1 MNHEY, CDR2 SVGAGI. V shed 4 bases, J shed 6 bases, and the junction held 8 bases outside the gene matches. The CDR3 runs 16 residues. As DNA, the CDR3 is TGTGCCAGCAGTTCGACAGGGGGCGCGGATTCCGGGGAGCTGTTTTTT. It encodes CASSSTGGADSGELFF.

The V gene is TRBV6-1, the J gene TRBJ2-1; 12 bases agree with TRBD2. CDR3 size: 16 residues. Trimming cost V 7 bases and J 2 bases; bases outside gene matches: 6. Germline loops: CDR1 MNHNS, CDR2 SASEGT. DNA for the CDR3: TGTGCCAGCATGGAGACTAGCGGGGGAACCTACAATGAGCAGTTCTTC. Encoded protein: CASMETSGGTYNEQFF.

This chain joins TRBV6-1 and TRBJ2-1; D is uncertain. This CDR3 is built from 13 residues. Germline loops: CDR1 MNHNS, CDR2 SASEGT. Trimming stripped 6 bases from V and 5 bases from J, with 11 bases between. The CDR3 region is CASRGPPDNEQFF. The CDR3 nucleotides read TGTGCCAGCAGAGGACCCCCCGACAATGAGCAGTTCTTC.

The rearrangement uses TRBV5-1 and TRBJ2-1, with 9 bases aligning to TRBD2. CDR1 is SGHRS, CDR2 YFSETQ, per germline. V lost 3 bases, J lost 0 bases, and 13 bases stayed unmatched. This CDR3 is 19 amino acids long. CDR3 in DNA: TGCGCCAGCAGCTCACTGACCCTAGCGGGAAGAAGCTCCTACAATGAGCAGTTCTTC. It is translated as CASSSLTLAGRSSYNEQFF. The full variable domain, with the rest looked up from reference TRBV5-1 and TRBJ2-1, is KAGVTQTPRYLIKTRGQQVTLSCSPISGHRSVSWYQQTPGQGLQFLFEYFSETQRNKGNFPGRFSGRQFSNSRSEMNVSTLELGDSALYLCASSSLTLAGRSSYNEQFFGPGTRLTVL.